The 2 T cell receptor beta chains reported below all come from one sample, sequenced in a study of radiation and T cells in renal cell carcinoma. The data were produced by immunoSEQ multiplex PCR, yet TCRdb's version contains in-frame clones alone and is incomplete. Of about 86,000 clones listed, approximately 86% are singletons. Sample time point: blood 4 weeks post-SBRT, at nephrectomy. Regarding treatment: 15 Gy SBRT to primary tumor, nephrectomy 4 weeks later. Sequenced here: blood, sampled from a patient whose treatment included radiotherapy and nephrectomy. The receptors here all came from a man aged 50-60 years with renal cell carcinoma.

This clone has a handful of counts. This rearrangement joins TRBV6-1 to TRBJ2-7; D gene uncertain. The length of the CDR3 is 13 residues. Looked up from germline, CDR1 is MNHNS and CDR2 is SASEGT. Trimming cost V 8 bases and J 1 base, with 12 bases left between them. CDR3 in amino acids: CASLFGGSYEQYF. The CDR3 region has the DNA TGTGCCAGCCTATTCGGCGGATCCTACGAGCAGTACTTC.

J is TRBJ1-2 and V is TRBV5-6, with D tentatively TRBD1 (5 bases). This CDR3 has 15 amino acids. The germline V gene has CDR1 SGHDT and CDR2 YYEEEE. V lost 4 bases, J lost 0 bases, and 13 bases lay in between. DNA for the CDR3: TGTGCCAGCAGCGTAGGGGAGAACCCTAACTATGGCTACACCTTC. Protein sequence: CASSVGENPNYGYTF.